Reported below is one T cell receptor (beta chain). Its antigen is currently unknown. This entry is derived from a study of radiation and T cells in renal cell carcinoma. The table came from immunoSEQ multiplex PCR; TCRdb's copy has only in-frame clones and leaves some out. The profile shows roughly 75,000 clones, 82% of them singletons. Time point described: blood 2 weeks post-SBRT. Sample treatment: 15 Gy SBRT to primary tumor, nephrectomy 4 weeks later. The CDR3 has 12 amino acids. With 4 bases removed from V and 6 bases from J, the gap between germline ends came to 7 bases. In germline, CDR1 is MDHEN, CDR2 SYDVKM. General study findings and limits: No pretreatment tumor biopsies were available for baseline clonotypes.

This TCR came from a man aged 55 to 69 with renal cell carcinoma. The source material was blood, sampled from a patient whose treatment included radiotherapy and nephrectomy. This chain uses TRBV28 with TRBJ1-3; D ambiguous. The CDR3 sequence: CASSSQPNTIYF. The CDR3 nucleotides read TGTGCCAGCAGTTCACAACCAAACACCATATATTTT.